This TCR beta chain was retrieved from a study of blood T cell repertoires in COVID-19. Study-level background: In Cohort 3, a recovered donor had either two negative PCRs, clearance, or symptom resolution.

The table came from immunoSEQ multiplex PCR; TCRdb's copy has only in-frame clones and leaves some out. The top ten clones hold around 2% of a sample with more than 300,000 clones, over 75% of them seen once. The study recruited people aged roughly 18 to 100 years across approximately 25 US areas. This CDR3 region has 15 residues. CDR1 and CDR2 (germline): MGHRA, YSYEKL. Deletions cut 1 base from V and 2 bases from J, with 10 bases between. The sample holds a few counts of this clone. This TCR was sampled from a man aged 40-49 years in a cohort exposed to, infected with or recovered from COVID-19 (not recorded which). The chain combines TRBV4-1 with TRBJ2-3; D unresolved. Source material: PBMCs or T cells enriched from blood (not recorded which). The CDR3 sequence is CASSQGRSPTDTQYF. The CDR3 coding sequence is TGCGCCAGCAGCCAAGGTCGGAGCCCCACAGATACGCAGTATTTT.